A selection of T cell receptor beta chains follows, all from one sample in a study of shared clonotypes between healthy human individuals. The method was immunoSEQ multiplex PCR; TCRdb's version includes in-frame clones alone and lacks a portion of them. The top ten clones hold 0.13% to 0.15% of a sample with about 2.4 million clones, 85% to 95% of them seen once. What was sequenced was naive CD4+ T cells sorted from blood. These receptors came from a man between 18 and 35 years old in good health. Both conserved end residues are part of each CDR3. The D gene is left open where the match is weak. Clone size is given for some rows only: seen once, a few or many times, or a class if the clone is expanded.

D	V	J	size	CDR3	DNA
TRBD1	TRBV4-3	TRBJ1-3	-	CASSLDRSSGNTIYF	TGCGCCAGCAGCCTGGACAGGTCCTCTGGAAACACCATATATTTT
TRBD1	TRBV7-2	TRBJ1-6	few	CASSSGTGGFSPLHF	TGTGCCAGCAGCTCCGGAACAGGGGGCTTTTCACCCCTCCACTTT
TRBD1	TRBV2	TRBJ2-7	-	CASSESGQGAREQYF	TGTGCCAGCAGTGAATCGGGACAGGGGGCCAGGGAGCAGTACTTC
-	TRBV5-1	TRBJ2-2	-	CASTSWAGDTGELFF	TGCGCCAGCACATCTTGGGCAGGGGACACCGGGGAGCTGTTTTTT
TRBD1	TRBV10-3	TRBJ1-1	-	CAISAGTGVSNTEAFF	TGTGCCATCAGCGCCGGGACAGGGGTGTCGAACACTGAAGCTTTCTTT
TRBD1	TRBV28	TRBJ1-2	-	CASSLRSGQGAYGYTF	TGTGCCAGCAGTTTACGCTCCGGACAGGGGGCCTATGGCTACACCTTC
TRBD1	TRBV5-1	TRBJ2-3	-	CASSRLRDRGTDTQYF	TGCGCCAGCAGCCGGTTGCGGGACAGGGGCACAGATACGCAGTATTTT
TRBD1	TRBV5-4	TRBJ2-7	-	CASSLVGQAWNEQYF	TGTGCCAGCAGCTTAGTCGGACAGGCCTGGAACGAGCAGTACTTC
-	TRBV5-1	TRBJ2-3	-	CASSFDRPSFFTDTQYF	TGCGCCAGCAGCTTCGACAGGCCGTCGTTTTTCACAGATACGCAGTATTTT
-	TRBV5-1	TRBJ2-7	once	CASRQGYEQYF	TGCGCCAGCAGACAGGGATACGAGCAGTACTTC
TRBD2	TRBV6-5	TRBJ2-5	once	CASSYGSGGLGETQYF	TGTGCCAGCAGTTACGGCTCGGGGGGTCTTGGGGAGACCCAGTACTTC
TRBD1	TRBV5-4	TRBJ2-5	-	CASSFRQGQETQYF	TGTGCCAGCAGCTTCCGACAGGGCCAAGAGACCCAGTACTTC
TRBD2	TRBV4-2	TRBJ2-1	-	CASSQDGGRPYNEQFF	TGTGCCAGCAGCCAAGATGGCGGGAGGCCCTACAATGAGCAGTTCTTC
TRBD2	TRBV5-1	TRBJ2-5	-	CASRLAGTQETQYF	TGCGCCAGCAGGCTAGCGGGGACACAAGAGACCCAGTACTTC
-	TRBV5-1	TRBJ1-1	-	CASSYQADANTEAFF	TGCGCCAGCAGCTACCAGGCGGACGCGAACACTGAAGCTTTCTTT
-	TRBV11-2	TRBJ1-6	-	CASSLVSSPYNSPLHF	TGTGCCAGCAGCTTAGTTTCGAGCCCCTATAATTCACCCCTCCACTTT
TRBD1	TRBV5-4	TRBJ2-7	once	CASSLGQGPYEQYF	TGTGCCAGCAGCTTGGGACAGGGCCCCTACGAGCAGTACTTC
-	TRBV19	TRBJ2-4	-	CASNPPGVKNIQYF	TGTGCCAGTAACCCCCCAGGAGTCAAAAACATTCAGTACTTC
TRBD1	TRBV4-1	TRBJ2-2	-	CASSQVTPGTANTGELFF	TGCGCCAGCAGCCAAGTGACCCCCGGGACAGCAAATACCGGGGAGCTGTTTTTT
-	TRBV6-5	TRBJ1-1	-	CASRRDTLNTEAFF	TGTGCCAGCAGGCGGGACACCTTGAACACTGAAGCTTTCTTT
-	TRBV28	TRBJ1-2	-	CAGQGQNYGYTF	TGTGCCGGGCAGGGACAAAACTATGGCTACACCTTC
-	TRBV19	TRBJ1-1	-	CASIQTVLNTEAFF	TGTGCCAGTATCCAGACAGTTTTGAACACTGAAGCTTTCTTT
-	TRBV5-1	TRBJ1-1	-	CASSLGSRGPNTEAFF	TGCGCCAGCAGCTTGGGAAGCCGGGGGCCGAACACTGAAGCTTTCTTT
TRBD2	TRBV6-5	TRBJ2-1	-	CASSFFSGGPQFF	TGTGCCAGCAGTTTTTTTAGCGGGGGCCCGCAGTTCTTC
-	TRBV11-2	TRBJ2-1	-	CASSFEGSSYNEQFF	TGTGCCAGCAGCTTCGAGGGAAGCTCCTACAATGAGCAGTTCTTC
-	TRBV6-1	TRBJ1-1	-	CASSVLGRVAEAFF	TGTGCCAGCAGTGTCCTCGGTCGGGTTGCTGAAGCTTTCTTT
-	TRBV7-2	TRBJ1-1	-	CASSVDRLNTEAFF	TGTGCCAGCAGCGTTGACAGGCTGAACACTGAAGCTTTCTTT
TRBD2	TRBV18	TRBJ2-2	-	CASSPFGGRYLTGELFF	TGTGCCAGCTCACCCTTCGGCGGGAGGTACCTCACCGGGGAGCTGTTTTTT
TRBD1	TRBV6-1	TRBJ2-7	-	CASSGQGFDEQYF	TGTGCCAGCAGCGGACAGGGGTTTGACGAGCAGTACTTC
-	TRBV5-1	TRBJ2-6	-	CASSLGPVTGANVLTF	TGCGCCAGCAGCTTGGGTCCGGTCACTGGGGCCAACGTCCTGACTTTC
-	TRBV18	TRBJ1-2	-	CASSPDRNYGYTF	TGTGCCAGCTCACCAGACCGCAACTATGGCTACACCTTC
-	TRBV28	TRBJ1-4	-	CASSRVGLSNEKLFF	TGTGCCAGCAGCCGAGTAGGGCTGTCTAATGAAAAACTGTTTTTT